This T cell receptor beta chain was retrieved from a study of T-cell memory formation after mild COVID-19. On the study more broadly: TCR clustering was largely donor specific. The study, taken as a whole, reports: Contracting clones from day 15 to 85 showed balanced CD4/CD8; later expanders favored CD4+. Contracting CD4+ clones lay largely in CM and EM, with CD8+ ones residing in EMRA.

V lost 3 bases and J lost 4, with 13 bases in between. The CDR3 is made up of 14 amino acids. Germline CDR1 and CDR2: SGHTS and YDEGEE. Constant-segment primers served in 5'RACE that generated TCR alpha and TCR beta cDNA libraries bearing sample barcodes and UMIs. TCRdb processed the 5' RACE reads anew with MiXCR; each CDR3 protein has one entry. This sample has under 600,000 distinct CDR3 sequences; 20% to 25% occur once, and the top ten carry roughly 8.3%. To note about this clonotype: Its target is unknown.

Sequences were obtained from PBMCs or a T cell subset sorted from them (not recorded which). This TCR was recovered from an adult woman who had mild COVID-19 (a few samples of this study predate the infection). Cell type and time point are not known. V and J are TRBV5-8 and TRBJ1-1, with a tentative D call TRBD1 (5 bases). The CDR3 DNA sequence: TGTGCCAGCAGCTATGACAGTTTTGGCACTGAAGCTTTCTTT. It is translated as CASSYDSFGTEAFF. Complete variable domain (other parts from reference TRBV5-8 and TRBJ1-1): EAGVTQSPTHLIKTRGQQATLRCSPISGHTSVYWYQQALGLGLQFLLWYDEGEERNRGNFPPRFSGRQFPNYSSELNVNALELEDSALYLCASSYDSFGTEAFFGQGTRLTVV.